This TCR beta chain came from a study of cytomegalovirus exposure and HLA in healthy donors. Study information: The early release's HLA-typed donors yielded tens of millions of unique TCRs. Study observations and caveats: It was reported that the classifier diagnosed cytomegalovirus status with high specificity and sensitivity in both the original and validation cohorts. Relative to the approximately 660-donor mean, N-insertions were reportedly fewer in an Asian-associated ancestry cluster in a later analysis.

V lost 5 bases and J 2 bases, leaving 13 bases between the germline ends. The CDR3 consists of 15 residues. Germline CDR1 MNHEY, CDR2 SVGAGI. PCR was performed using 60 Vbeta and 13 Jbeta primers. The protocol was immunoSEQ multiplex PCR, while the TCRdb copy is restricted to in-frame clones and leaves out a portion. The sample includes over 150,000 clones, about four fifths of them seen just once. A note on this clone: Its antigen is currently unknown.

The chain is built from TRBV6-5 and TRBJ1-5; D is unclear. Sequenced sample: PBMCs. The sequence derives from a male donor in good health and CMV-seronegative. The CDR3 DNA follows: TGTGCCAGCAGTCGGGCCGCGAGGGGCAATCAGCCCCAGCATTTT. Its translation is CASSRAARGNQPQHF.